This TCR beta chain was recorded in a study of regulatory T cells in long-lasting Graves disease. The time point denotes: newly diagnosed GD, antithyroid drugs for less than 3 months. Scientists built the TCR library using RNA that was extracted from PBMCs. For TCR beta, libraries came from iRepertoire HTBI primers and Arm-PCR of CDR3 regions. TCRdb passed the multiplex PCR reads through MiXCR, listing each CDR3 protein once. Among hundreds of thousands of distinct CDR3 sequences, over 15% were seen once, and the ten largest hold 25% to 30%. General study points: With approximately 3,000 shared public clonotypes, persistent patients exceeded new patients, who shared 950 to 1,000.

For this clonotype: Its antigen is currently unknown.

These records were also assigned to another study, of T cells in Graves' hyperthyroidism and ophthalmopathy. That study reports: Subjects aged 18 to 65 presented with newly diagnosed hyperthyroidism of less than 2 months' duration. Diagnosis rested on symptoms, serum thyroxine and TRAb, thyroid ultrasound, and orbital computed tomography.

This sequence was found in a middle-aged man with Graves disease. The sample here was peripheral blood mononuclear cells (PBMCs), taken at new diagnosis, from a patient treated with antithyroid drugs.

The CDR3 DNA reads TGCAGTGCTGCTCACTCGGGGGTCGGGCTCTTCGCAGATACGCAGTATTTT. Protein sequence: CSAAHSGVGLFADTQYF. This chain connects TRBV20-1 to TRBJ2-3; the D gene is possibly TRBD2 (6 bases). CDR1 is DFQATT and CDR2 is SNEGSKA in the germline V gene (reference sequence). Trimming pared 5 bases from V and 4 bases from J, leaving 25 bases between. This CDR3 has 17 residues.